This note documents a single T cell receptor (beta chain) sequence. Patients of the Seattle cohort, enrolled during active infection, were followed longitudinally. Per the original methods: Counts of nucleated cells, estimated from reference gene primer amplification, were obtained. Generated by immunoSEQ multiplex PCR, the TCRdb table keeps only in-frame clones and is missing some. D and trimming come from the DNA, and the V and J calls and clone size come from that table. Seen here are 100,000 to 150,000 clones, around 83% observed once, and the top ten hold about 3%. V lost 3 bases and J lost 0, with 12 bases in between. Germline V gene data show CDR1 as SNHLY and CDR2 as FYNNEI. The CDR3 consists of 16 residues. These data are taken from a study of blood T cell repertoires in COVID-19. Study-wide context: Sites in the United States, Italy and Spain provided acute and convalescent COVID-19 samples. The cDNA or gDNA used as material had been derived from T cells, B-cell-depleted T cells, or PBMCs.

The sequence came from a woman older than 75 with COVID-19, enrolled during active disease. V is TRBV2 and J is TRBJ2-4; no reliable D call. The specimen sequenced was peripheral blood. CDR3 amino acids: CASSESAGLAKNIQYF. The CDR3 nucleotides are TGTGCCAGCAGTGAGTCGGCAGGTCTAGCCAAAAACATTCAGTACTTC.